This record looks at one TCR beta chain sequence and its context. The sample originates from a study of blood T cell repertoires in COVID-19. With V trimmed by 4 bases and J by 4 bases, 8 bases remained unmatched. The CDR3 extends over 15 amino acids. The germline CDR1 and CDR2 sequences are SGHRS and YFSETQ. Sequencing was performed with immunoSEQ multiplex PCR; in TCRdb, only in-frame clones are kept and a portion is missing. The sample carries some 97,000 clones, roughly 92% recorded once. The chain employs TRBV5-1 and TRBJ2-1, with TRBD2 matching 7 bases. Sequencing input: peripheral blood. This TCR was sampled from a man between 65 and 85 years old with acute or convalescent COVID-19. Here the CDR3 reads CASSSSLAIYNEQFF. CDR3 DNA sequence: TGCGCCAGCAGCAGCTCACTAGCGATATACAATGAGCAGTTCTTC. Full variable domain (remainder filled in from reference TRBV5-1 and TRBJ2-1): KAGVTQTPRYLIKTRGQQVTLSCSPISGHRSVSWYQQTPGQGLQFLFEYFSETQRNKGNFPGRFSGRQFSNSRSEMNVSTLELGDSALYLCASSSSLAIYNEQFFGPGTRLTVL.